A single sample gave rise to the 9 T cell receptor beta chains below, sequenced in a study of T cell changes during pregnancy in multiple sclerosis. Method: immunoSEQ multiplex PCR; TCRdb's copy keeps in-frame clones and lacks some. Among about 39,000 clones listed, 93% were seen once. The sample consisted of CD4+ T cells from peripheral blood mononuclear cells, taken in the first trimester of pregnancy. Receptors originate from a female donor with multiple sclerosis, enrolled in a pregnancy study.

The chain is built from TRBV5-1 and TRBJ1-2; TRBD1 might be the D (5 bases). Germline values: CDR1 SGHRS, CDR2 YFSETQ. Trimming cost V 1 base and J 3 bases, with 10 bases left between them. The CDR3 covers 14 residues. CDR3 nucleotide sequence: TGCGCCAGCAGCTTGTCCCAGGGTGACTATGGCTACACCTTC. Its protein is CASSLSQGDYGYTF.

This chain joins TRBV10-3 and TRBJ2-7, with D perhaps matching TRBD2 (6 bases). The CDR3 has 14 amino acids. V dropped 3 bases and J dropped 3 bases, with 12 bases sitting between them. Germline lookup yields CDR1 ENHRY and CDR2 SYGVKD. For the CDR3, the DNA is TGTGCCATCAGTGATGGACTGGGGGGCTACGAGCAGTACTTC. It encodes CAISDGLGGYEQYF.

The chain uses TRBV6-1 and TRBJ2-7; tentative D call: TRBD2 (6 bases). The V gene lost 1 base and the J gene lost 2 bases, with 12 bases spanning the gap. This CDR3 has 15 residues. Per the germline V gene, CDR1 is MNHNS and CDR2 is SASEGT. The CDR3 region has the DNA TGTGCCAGCAGTGAAGGGTCGGGGGTACCCTACGAGCAGTACTTC. This translates into CASSEGSGVPYEQYF.

V gene TRBV10-3 combines with J gene TRBJ1-2; D is perhaps TRBD1 (5 bases). Germline assignment: CDR1 ENHRY and CDR2 SYGVKD. CDR3 size: 15 residues. The V end was cut by 10 bases, the J end by 2 bases, with 20 bases between. The CDR3 nucleotides are TGTGCCACCTCCGCCCCGGGGGAGGCAAACTATGGCTACACCTTC. Translated, it gives CATSAPGEANYGYTF.

This clone was recorded once. The rearrangement links TRBV27 to TRBJ2-7; 8 bases are a match to TRBD2. The J segment lost 7 bases and the V segment lost 6 bases, leaving 11 bases of the junction unmatched. Per germline, CDR1 MNHEY and CDR2 SMNVEV (reference sequence). This CDR3 contains 14 residues. The CDR3, as DNA: TGTGCCAGCAGCCCGAGCGGGAGCCCGACTGAGCAGTACTTC. Translated: CASSPSGSPTEQYF.

The gene calls are TRBV7-2 and TRBJ1-2; D not resolved. Germline V gene sequence: CDR1 SGHTA, CDR2 FQGNSA. Deletions cut 4 bases from V and 3 bases from J, with 12 bases between. The CDR3 runs to 14 residues. This chain's CDR3 is CASSSLPLDYGYTF. The CDR3 DNA is TGTGCCAGCAGCTCCCTACCGCTTGACTATGGCTACACCTTC. Looking up the rest from reference TRBV7-2 and TRBJ1-2 gives the full variable domain: GAGVSQSPSNKVTEKGKDVELRCDPISGHTALYWYRQSLGQGLEFLIYFQGNSAPDKSGLPSDRFSAERTGGSVSTLTIQRTQQEDSAVYLCASSSLPLDYGYTFGSGTRLTVV.

This chain links TRBV5-6 with TRBJ1-3; perhaps TRBD1 as D (5 bases). Germline assignment: CDR1 SGHDT and CDR2 YYEEEE. Trimming cost V 5 bases and J 1 base, with 13 bases left between them. The CDR3 extends over 15 amino acids. Written as DNA, the CDR3 is TGTGCCAGCAGGGGGGGATCCCTATCTGGAAACACCATATATTTT. It yields the protein CASRGGSLSGNTIYF.

This clone was picked up one time. V and J are TRBV9 and TRBJ2-2, with TRBD1 as a possible D gene (5 bases). Trimming took off 0 bases at V and 5 bases at J, with 14 bases between the two ends. Germline V gene data show CDR1 as SGDLS and CDR2 as YYNGEE. The CDR3 totals 16 residues. CDR3 sequence: CASSVEAGAETGELFF. In DNA, the CDR3 is TGTGCCAGCAGCGTAGAAGCTGGGGCAGAAACCGGGGAGCTGTTTTTT.

The chain carries TRBV5-4 and TRBJ2-7; 10 nucleotides agree with TRBD2. Germline V gives CDR1 SGHNT, CDR2 YYREEE (reference sequence). V lost 1 base, J lost 11 bases, and 6 bases stayed unmatched. This CDR3 has 13 amino acids. The CDR3 spells CASSLRTSGIEYF. The DNA of the CDR3 is TGTGCCAGCAGCTTGCGTACTAGCGGGATAGAGTACTTC.